The 4 T cell receptor beta chains below all came from one sample that was sequenced in a study of blood T cell repertoires in COVID-19. Only in-frame clones appear in the TCRdb table, and some are missing; sequencing was by immunoSEQ multiplex PCR. Counted here are tens of thousands of clones, roughly four fifths occurring once; the ten biggest clones make up roughly 8%. Specimen: peripheral blood. The receptors derive from a woman of 80 years or more with acute or convalescent COVID-19.

The V call is TRBV6-6, the J call TRBJ2-3; 7 positions agree with TRBD2. Germline trimming cut 6 bases from V and 1 base from J; bases unmatched to any gene: 7. The germline CDR1 and CDR2 sequences are MNHNY and SVGAGI (reference sequence). There are 15 residues in the CDR3. The CDR3 region has the DNA TGTGCCAGCAGCCCTAGCGGAGGGGGCACAGATACGCAGTATTTT. Translating it yields CASSPSGGGTDTQYF.

The chain joins TRBV5-1 to TRBJ2-7; TRBD1 agrees at 8 bases. The CDR3 loop spans 15 amino acids. The V segment lost 4 bases and the J segment 4 bases; nucleotides outside the gene matches: 10. Germline CDR1 reads SGHRS; CDR2 reads YFSETQ. The DNA for the CDR3 is TGCGCCAGCAGCGCCGGACAGGGTGTTTTGTACGAGCAGTACTTC. Its protein product is CASSAGQGVLYEQYF.

The chain has TRBV18 and TRBJ1-6, with D possibly being TRBD1 (5 bases). Germline CDR1 and CDR2: KGHSH and LQKENI. This CDR3 contains 15 residues. Trimming took 3 bases from V and 6 from J, leaving 12 bases between them. The CDR3 sequence: CASSPLQGLNSPLHF. The CDR3, as DNA: TGTGCCAGCTCACCTCTTCAGGGCCTTAATTCACCCCTCCACTTT.

This rearrangement joins TRBV9 to TRBJ2-1; possible D gene TRBD2, 5 bases. Trimming removed 0 bases from V and 0 bases from J, with 7 bases in between. The CDR3 length is 15 residues. Germline CDR1 and CDR2: SGDLS and YYNGEE. CDR3 nucleotide sequence: TGTGCCAGCAGCGTAGTGGGGAGCTCCTACAATGAGCAGTTCTTC. Protein: CASSVVGSSYNEQFF.